This T cell receptor beta chain derives from a study of blood T cell repertoires in COVID-19. Study information: Samples taken during acute and convalescent COVID-19 were collected in the United States, Italy and Spain. The cDNA or gDNA used as material had been derived from T cells, B-cell-depleted T cells, or PBMCs.

V gave up 8 bases and J gave up 0 bases, with 17 bases separating them. This CDR3 spans 16 amino acids. The germline gives CDR1 MRHNA, CDR2 SNTAGT. Per the original data handling: Amplification of reference gene primers was used by the study to estimate nucleated cell counts. Clones were sequenced by immunoSEQ multiplex PCR, and TCRdb holds only the in-frame ones, with some missing. V and J calls and clone size come straight from that table; D and trimming were deduced from the DNA. Seen here are 85,000 to 90,000 clones, 91% observed once, and the top ten hold under 2.5%. The chain has TRBV6-4 and TRBJ1-3; maybe TRBD1 (5 bases). This TCR was recovered from a human donor with active COVID-19. The donor label of this sample is uncertain. The sequencing input was peripheral blood. The DNA for the CDR3 is TGTGCCAGCCCCCGGGTTGGGGGGAGCTCTGGAAACACCATATATTTT. Residues: CASPRVGGSSGNTIYF.